The sequence of this T cell receptor beta chain was determined in a study of cytotoxic CD8 clonotypes in ibrutinib-treated CLL. On the study more broadly: The study recorded mean values of almost 260,000 productive templates and approximately 94,000 productive rearrangements per sample. Findings and limits, study-wide: Clonality showed a rise at ibrutinib response that reversed toward baseline at progression. Rare overall, public clonotypes shrank or held steady under therapy.

The repertoire was sequenced with immunoSEQ multiplex PCR; TCRdb's copy has only in-frame clones and lacks some. The sample carries 65,000 to 80,000 clones, over 80% recorded once. Note on this clone: Its antigen is not known.

The sample was PBMCs, taken after 24 months of ibrutinib treatment. The source is a human donor with chronic lymphocytic leukemia.

CDR3 in DNA: TGCGCCAGCAGCCAAGAGGTTGAAGGATTGAGGGGCTACACCTTC. Its translation is CASSQEVEGLRGYTF. This chain joins TRBV4-3 and TRBJ1-2; D not certain. V was shortened by 0 bases and J by 8 bases, with 16 bases between the two germline ends. The CDR3 runs 15 residues. The V gene's germline CDR1 is LGHNA and CDR2 YSLEER.